This entry lists 23 T cell receptor beta chains sequenced from one sample in a study of vaccination and CD4 T cells after COVID-19. The sample's treatment: approximately nine-day PBMC culture with coronavirus spike peptide pools or control peptides (ViraFEST assay). The Oncomine TCR Beta short-read assay sequenced DNA from cultured CD4+ T cells. TCRdb re-derived calls from the PCR reads in MiXCR, one entry per CDR3 protein. This table has under 25,000 distinct CDR3 sequences, around 60% appearing once. Their recognized antigens are unknown. The input for sequencing was CD4+ T cells from blood, cultured in vitro, taken after SARS-CoV-2 vaccination. These receptors were taken from a human donor who received a COVID-19 vaccine.

This clonotype was seen more than once but under ten times. The chain is built from TRBV18 and TRBJ1-1; D might be TRBD1 (5 bases). Germline V gene data show CDR1 as KGHSH and CDR2 as LQKENI. The CDR3 runs 16 residues. The germline V and J ends were trimmed by 2 bases and 0 bases, with 13 bases remaining between them. The CDR3 nucleotides read TGTGCCAGCTCACCATTGAGGGGTCCGCTGAACACTGAAGCTTTCTTT. This encodes CASSPLRGPLNTEAFF.

The chain combines TRBV5-1 with TRBJ1-6; D gene ambiguous. There are 15 residues in the CDR3. Germline lookup yields CDR1 SGHRS and CDR2 YFSETQ. Trimming stripped 0 bases from V and 9 bases from J, with 13 bases between. This CDR3 is CASSLETGLGSPLHF. In nucleotides, the CDR3 is TGCGCCAGCAGCTTGGAAACGGGCTTAGGTTCACCCCTCCACTTT.

This sequence joins TRBV24-1 and TRBJ2-5, with D tentatively TRBD1 (6 bases). This CDR3 has 14 residues. The V gene lost 4 bases and the J gene lost 2 bases, with 10 bases spanning the gap. The germline V gene has CDR1 KGHDR and CDR2 SFDVKD. CDR3 sequence (DNA): TGTGCCACCAGTGACCCTACAGGGCAAGAGACCCAGTACTTC. Protein sequence: CATSDPTGQETQYF.

This chain connects TRBV12-3 or TRBV12-4 to TRBJ2-5; 9 positions agree with TRBD2. Trimming cost V 4 bases and J 4 bases; bases outside gene matches: 4. This CDR3 has 14 amino acids. The CDR3 spells CASSSGTSRETQYF. CDR3 bases: TGTGCCAGCAGTTCCGGGACTAGCAGAGAGACCCAGTACTTC.

J is TRBJ2-4 and V is TRBV15; weak D call: TRBD2 (6 bases). The CDR3 length is 14 residues. The V and J ends lost 2 bases and 8 bases respectively, with 13 bases between them. CDR1 and CDR2 (germline): LNHNV, YYDKDF (reference sequence). DNA for the CDR3: TGTGCCACCAGCAGATCCGGGGGACGGGACATTCAGTACTTC. Encoded protein: CATSRSGGRDIQYF.

The chain joins TRBV24-1 to TRBJ2-5; D remains unclear. The CDR3 is 12 amino acids. Germline CDR1 KGHDR, CDR2 SFDVKD. V was trimmed by 3 bases and J by 4 bases, leaving 5 bases between them. The CDR3 region has the DNA TGTGCCACCAGTGATCGAGGAGAGACCCAGTACTTC. It codes for CATSDRGETQYF.

The V call is TRBV9, the J call TRBJ1-4, with a possible D match to TRBD1 (6 bases). V shed 3 bases and J shed 7 bases, with 13 bases lying between them. This CDR3 has 14 amino acids. From germline, CDR1 is SGDLS and CDR2 YYNGEE. The CDR3 DNA follows: TGTGCCAGCAGCGACAGGGTCATAAGTGAAAAACTGTTTTTT. This sequence encodes CASSDRVISEKLFF.

This sequence joins TRBV11-1 and TRBJ2-3, with 8 bases lining up with TRBD2. CDR3 length: 14 residues. In germline, CDR1 is SGHAT, CDR2 FQDESV (reference sequence). V gave up 5 bases and J gave up 5 bases; unmatched junction bases: 6. CDR3 in amino acids: CASSPSGGRDTQYF. The CDR3 DNA is TGTGCCAGCAGCCCGAGCGGGGGAAGAGATACGCAGTATTTT.

The chain joins TRBV20-1 to TRBJ2-6, with D possibly matching TRBD2 (5 bases). Trimming took 0 bases from V and 0 from J, leaving 9 bases between them. Germline CDR1 is DFQATT and CDR2 is SNEGSKA (reference sequence). The CDR3 runs to 16 residues. CDR3 amino acids: CSAREGAISGANVLTF. The CDR3 DNA reads as TGCAGTGCTAGAGAGGGAGCGATCTCTGGGGCCAACGTCCTGACTTTC.

The V gene is TRBV11-2, the J gene TRBJ2-4, with D perhaps matching TRBD1 (6 bases). The CDR3 covers 16 residues. The V and J ends lost 3 bases and 2 bases respectively, with 14 bases between them. Germline CDR1 and CDR2: SGHAT and FQNNGV. The CDR3: CASSFLLTGTKNIQYF. The DNA for the CDR3 is TGTGCCAGCAGCTTCCTACTGACAGGAACCAAAAACATTCAGTACTTC.

This clonotype was observed once. This chain joins TRBV5-6 and TRBJ1-1; D not certain. The ends were cut back, 6 bases at V and 5 bases at J, with 17 bases in the middle. CDR3 size: 14 residues. Per the germline V gene, CDR1 is SGHDT and CDR2 is YYEEEE. CDR3 nucleotide sequence: TGTGCCAGCATCGCTCTTAGCCAGAATACTGAAGCTTTCTTT. This codes for CASIALSQNTEAFF. The full variable domain, with the rest looked up from reference TRBV5-6 and TRBJ1-1, is DAGVTQSPTHLIKTRGQQVTLRCSPKSGHDTVSWYQQALGQGPQFIFQYYEEEERQRGNFPDRFSGHQFPNYSSELNVNALLLGDSALYLCASIALSQNTEAFFGQGTRLTVV.

This clonotype was observed a handful of times. The V call is TRBV7-6, the J call TRBJ2-7; TRBD2 is a possible D gene (5 bases). Trimming cost V 1 base and J 3 bases, with 13 bases left between them. The CDR3 is 15 amino acids. The germline V gene encodes CDR1 SGHVS and CDR2 FNYEAQ. CDR3 amino acids: CASSLGVGVLYEQYF. CDR3 sequence (DNA): TGTGCCAGCAGCTTAGGAGTCGGGGTCCTCTACGAGCAGTACTTC.

V usage is TRBV12-3 or TRBV12-4 and J usage is TRBJ2-2; D gene unclear. V was trimmed by 3 bases and J by 1 base, leaving 0 bases between them. The CDR3 spans 12 residues. The CDR3 loop is CASSLNTGELFF. Here the CDR3 DNA reads TGTGCCAGCAGTTTGAACACCGGGGAGCTGTTTTTT.

The V gene is TRBV30, the J gene TRBJ2-5; either TRBD1 or TRBD2 may fit D (6 bases each). The CDR3 sequence is 15 residues long. Germline V lookup: CDR1 GTSNPN, CDR2 SVGIG (reference sequence). Between the trimmed V and J ends, which lost 2 bases and 1 base, there was a span of 14 bases. CDR3 protein: CAWSSGDSFQETQYF. The CDR3 bases are TGTGCCTGGAGTTCAGGGGACTCCTTCCAAGAGACCCAGTACTTC.

The V call is TRBV21-1, the J call TRBJ1-1; TRBD1 is taken as the D call from the table, unchecked against the DNA. TRBV21-1 has pseudogene status. CDR3 length equals 15 residues. CDR3: CASSTLGPLNTEAFF. The DNA for the CDR3 is TGTGCCAGCAGCACCTTGGGACCGTTGAACACTGAAGCTTTCTTT.

On this clonotype: A much larger clone lies a single base off, so this may be a read error. The chain uses TRBV6-7 and TRBJ2-5; D unclear. TRBV6-7 is known as an ORF, though its function is uncertain. The CDR3 totals 11 residues. The CDR3 sequence is CASPSKEAQYF. The CDR3 DNA reads as TGTGCCAGCCCGTCAAAAGAGGCCCAGTACTTC.

In this sample, this clonotype turned up a few times. The V call is TRBV12-3 or TRBV12-4, the J call TRBJ1-2; D remains unclear. The CDR3 covers 12 residues. V was trimmed by 2 bases and J by 5 bases, leaving 6 bases between them. The chain's CDR3 is CASSLRWYGYTF. CDR3 in DNA: TGTGCCAGCAGTTTAAGATGGTATGGCTACACCTTC.

Only a few counts were recorded for this clonotype. V usage is TRBV19 and J usage is TRBJ2-7; TRBD1 aligns across 8 bases. This CDR3 has 15 amino acids. Trimming removed 3 bases from V and 0 bases from J; junction bases left unmatched: 4. Per germline, CDR1 LNHDA and CDR2 SQIVND (reference sequence). The CDR3 loop reads CASSIGQGNSYEQYF. CDR3 bases: TGTGCCAGTAGTATCGGACAGGGAAACTCCTACGAGCAGTACTTC.

This rearrangement joins TRBV25-1 to TRBJ1-2; D might be TRBD1 (5 bases). The CDR3 consists of 15 residues. Germline CDR1 and CDR2: MGHDK and SYGVNS. The V gene lost 4 bases and the J gene lost 5 bases, with 17 bases spanning the gap. The CDR3: CASSGPRLRTYGYTF. DNA for the CDR3: TGTGCCAGCAGTGGCCCCCGGCTGAGGACATATGGCTACACCTTC.

This CDR3 is CASSLRFPSTETQYF. The CDR3 DNA is TGTGCCAGCAGTTTACGTTTCCCCAGTACCGAGACCCAGTACTTC. The chain carries TRBV27 and TRBJ2-5; no firm D call. Germline assignment: CDR1 MNHEY and CDR2 SMNVEV (reference sequence). V gave up 2 bases and J gave up 5 bases, with 15 bases separating them. The CDR3 contains 15 residues.

This clonotype was seen a few times. J is TRBJ2-3 and V is TRBV27; 10 bases align to TRBD2. Germline CDR1 is MNHEY and CDR2 is SMNVEV (reference sequence). The CDR3 spans 20 residues. Germline trimming cut 0 bases from V and 2 bases from J; bases unmatched to any gene: 14. The CDR3 sequence: CASSLSLAGAFITSTDTQYF. The CDR3 nucleotides read TGTGCCAGCAGTTTATCGCTAGCGGGGGCCTTTATAACTTCCACAGATACGCAGTATTTT.

This clonotype was seen more than once but under ten times. CDR3 sequence reads: CASSTSQGHYGYTF. CDR3 nucleotides: TGTGCCAGTAGTACTAGCCAGGGACACTATGGCTACACCTTC. The chain combines TRBV19 with TRBJ1-2; D perhaps matches TRBD1 (5 bases). Trimming stripped 4 bases from V and 3 bases from J, with 12 bases between. Germline V CDR1 and CDR2: LNHDA, SQIVND (reference sequence). The length of the CDR3 is 14 residues.

This clonotype was found a few times. The V gene is TRBV6-1, the J gene TRBJ1-1; D is uncertain. With 6 bases removed from V and 7 bases from J, the gap between germline ends came to 18 bases. CDR1 and CDR2 (germline): MNHNS, SASEGT. The CDR3 loop spans 14 amino acids. The CDR3 DNA reads TGTGCCAGCAGCCCCCGGACCCCGGCTGATGAAGCTTTCTTT. This sequence encodes CASSPRTPADEAFF.